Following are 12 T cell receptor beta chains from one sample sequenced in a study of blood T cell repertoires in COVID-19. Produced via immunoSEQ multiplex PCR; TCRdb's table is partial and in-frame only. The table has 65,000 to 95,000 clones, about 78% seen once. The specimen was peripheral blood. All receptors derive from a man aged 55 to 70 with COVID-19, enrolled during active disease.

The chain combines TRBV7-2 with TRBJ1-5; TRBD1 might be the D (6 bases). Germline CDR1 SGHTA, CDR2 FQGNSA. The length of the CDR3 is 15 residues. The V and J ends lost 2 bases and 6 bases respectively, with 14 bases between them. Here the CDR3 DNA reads TGTGCCAGCAGCTTAACCGAAGACAGGAGTCAGCCCCAGCATTTT. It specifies CASSLTEDRSQPQHF.

The CDR3 protein is CASSPEGTNEKLFF. CDR3 bases: TGTGCCAGTAGTCCGGAGGGAACTAATGAAAAACTGTTTTTT. The rearrangement joins TRBV19 to TRBJ1-4; D call uncertain. Germline V lookup: CDR1 LNHDA, CDR2 SQIVND (reference sequence). The CDR3 covers 14 residues. Trimming removed 5 bases from V and 1 base from J, with 8 bases in between.

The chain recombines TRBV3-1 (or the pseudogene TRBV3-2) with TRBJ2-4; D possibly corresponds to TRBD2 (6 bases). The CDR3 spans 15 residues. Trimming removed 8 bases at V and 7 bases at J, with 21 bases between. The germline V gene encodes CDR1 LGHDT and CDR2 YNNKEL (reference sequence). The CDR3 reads CASGLLVGGLNIQYF. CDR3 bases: TGTGCCAGCGGCCTCCTGGTGGGAGGATTGAACATTCAGTACTTC.

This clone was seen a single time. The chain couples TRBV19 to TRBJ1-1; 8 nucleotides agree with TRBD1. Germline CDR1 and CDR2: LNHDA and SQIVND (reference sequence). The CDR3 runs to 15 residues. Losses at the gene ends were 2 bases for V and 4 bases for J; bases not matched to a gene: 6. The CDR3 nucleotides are TGTGCCAGTAGTATATACCGAACAGGGGGCACTGAAGCTTTCTTT. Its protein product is CASSIYRTGGTEAFF.

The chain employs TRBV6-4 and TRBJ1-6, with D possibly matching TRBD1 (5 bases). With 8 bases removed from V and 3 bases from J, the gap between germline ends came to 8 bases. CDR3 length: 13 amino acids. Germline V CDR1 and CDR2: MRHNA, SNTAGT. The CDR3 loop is CASRRDYNSPLHF. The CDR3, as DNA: TGTGCCAGCCGCAGGGACTATAATTCACCCCTCCACTTT.

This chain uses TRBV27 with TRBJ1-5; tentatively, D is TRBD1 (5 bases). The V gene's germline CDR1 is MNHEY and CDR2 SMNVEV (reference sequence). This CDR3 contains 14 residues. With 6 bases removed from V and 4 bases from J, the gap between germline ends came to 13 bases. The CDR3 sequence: CASSLSGANQPQHF. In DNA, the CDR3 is TGTGCCAGCAGCCTAAGCGGGGCGAATCAGCCCCAGCATTTT.

CDR3 amino acids: CASSQVAGTGNSPLHF. The CDR3 DNA is TGTGCCAGCAGCCAAGTGGCCGGGACAGGGAATTCACCCCTCCACTTT. V and J are TRBV4-2 and TRBJ1-6, with 9 bases lining up with TRBD1. J gave up 7 bases and V 1 base, and 5 bases lay outside the gene matches. Germline CDR1 LGHNA, CDR2 YNFKEQ. The length of the CDR3 is 16 residues.

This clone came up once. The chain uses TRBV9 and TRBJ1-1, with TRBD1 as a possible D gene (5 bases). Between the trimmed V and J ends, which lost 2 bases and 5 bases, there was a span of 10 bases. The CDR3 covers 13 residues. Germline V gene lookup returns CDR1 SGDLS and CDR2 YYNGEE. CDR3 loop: CASSVWEGTEAFF. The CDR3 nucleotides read TGTGCCAGCAGCGTTTGGGAGGGGACTGAAGCTTTCTTT.

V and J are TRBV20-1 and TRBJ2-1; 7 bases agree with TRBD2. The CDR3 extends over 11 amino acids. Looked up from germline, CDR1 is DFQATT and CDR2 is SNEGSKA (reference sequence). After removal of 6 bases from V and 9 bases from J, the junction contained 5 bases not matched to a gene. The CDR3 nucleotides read TGCAGTGCCGGGGGGTTCGGTGAGCAGTTCTTC. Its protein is CSAGGFGEQFF.

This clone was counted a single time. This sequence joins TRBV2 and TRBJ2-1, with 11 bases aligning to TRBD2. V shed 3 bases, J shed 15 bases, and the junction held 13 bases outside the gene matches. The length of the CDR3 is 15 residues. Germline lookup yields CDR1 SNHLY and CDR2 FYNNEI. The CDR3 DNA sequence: TGTGCCAGCAGTGAGGAGGCTAGCGGGAGGTCGCCGACGTTCTTC. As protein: CASSEEASGRSPTFF.

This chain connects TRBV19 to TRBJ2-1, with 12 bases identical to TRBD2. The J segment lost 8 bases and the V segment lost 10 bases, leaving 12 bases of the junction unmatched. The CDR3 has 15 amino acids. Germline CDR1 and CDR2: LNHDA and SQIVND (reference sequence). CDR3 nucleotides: TGTGCCACCACACCTTCTAGCGGGGGGGCCCATGAGCAGTTCTTC. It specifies CATTPSSGGAHEQFF.

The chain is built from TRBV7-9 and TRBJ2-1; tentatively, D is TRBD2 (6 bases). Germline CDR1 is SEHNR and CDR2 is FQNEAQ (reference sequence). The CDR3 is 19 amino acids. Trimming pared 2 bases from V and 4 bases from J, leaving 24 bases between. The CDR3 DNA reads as TGTGCCAGCAGCTTATGGGAAGCAATGGGGCTCGCGGGGTACAATGAGCAGTTCTTC. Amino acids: CASSLWEAMGLAGYNEQFF.